Detailed here is one T cell receptor beta chain. Which cohort a participant joined came from the clinical history participants gave. Recovered status in Cohort 3 required two negative PCRs, clearance, or symptom resolution. In the original workflow: Cell counts per sample came from amplifying reference gene primers. TCRdb's copy holds only in-frame clones and misses some; the assay was immunoSEQ multiplex PCR. Clone size and V and J calls were adopted from that table, with D and trimming inferred from the DNA. The table records roughly 280,000 clones, less than 90% of them present only once. The CDR3 totals 14 residues. V shed 6 bases and J 3 bases; nucleotides not matched to a gene: 5. CDR1 MDHEN and CDR2 SYDVKM come from the germline V gene. These data are taken from a study of blood T cell repertoires in COVID-19. About the research overall: Nucleic acid was either cDNA or gDNA, and it came from T cells, B-cell-depleted T cells, or PBMCs.

Sequenced input: PBMCs or T cells enriched from blood (not recorded which). The sequence derives from a woman in her 50s who had recovered from COVID-19. The gene calls are TRBV28 and TRBJ2-7; 10 bases agree with TRBD2. For the CDR3, the DNA is TGTGCCAGCAGGCTAGCGGGAGAGGTCTACGAGCAGTACTTC. Translation: CASRLAGEVYEQYF.